This T cell receptor beta chain was identified in a study of T cell responses to AZD1222 COVID-19 vaccine (dated by TCRdb to the early 2020s). With regard to the full study: A total of over 230 trial participants underwent TCR sequencing, of whom about 200 had received two doses of AZD1222 and approximately 26 had received two doses of the MenACWY control vaccine. Enrollment into the trials was organized by age into subgroups of 18-55, 56-69 and 70-plus years, and those subgroups contained approximately 160, 26 and 62 TCR-sequenced participants, respectively. The research as a whole found: In the small 56-69-year group, the increase in depth fell short of significance, most likely because of low power. Participants were mostly white British, with more females than males. The authors suggested clonal diversity may have been underestimated. Only a handful of AZD1222 recipients were SARS-CoV-2 seropositive at baseline, limiting conclusions about previously exposed vaccinees. The whole spike protein was spanned by vaccine-associated CD4 TCRs, and dominant responses were seen in regions 160-218 and 743-854. Because no day 14 peak-response samples were available, the repertoires could be characterized only after the peak T cell response. Spike-specific TCR breadth and depth rose significantly after two AZD1222 doses compared with day 0 and with MenACWY recipients. Nearly half of unique spike-specific TCRs reportedly recognized epitopes outside regions mutated in the B.1.351 and B.1.1.7 variants.

The time point label for this specimen denotes: about 28 days (+/-7) after the second vaccine dose. What the treatment or condition label conveys for this sample: meningococcal conjugate vaccine given as trial control. Vaccinee samples came from UK trials COV001 and COV002, including a single-blind randomized controlled phase 2/3 trial of AZD1222 (ChAdOx1 nCoV-19) in healthy adults. For TCRbeta chain sequencing, PBMC samples from trial participants were taken at day 0 and at day 28 after the second dose. The junction shows trimming of 1 base on V and 7 bases on J, plus 11 bases between the germline ends. The germline V gene (reference sequence) yields GTSNPN for CDR1 and SVGIG for CDR2. Counted from cysteine to phenylalanine, this CDR3 has 14 amino acids. The CDR3 DNA has 42 bases and is translated from base 1. The CDR3 regions of human TCRbeta chains were subjected to immunosequencing. On the authors' methods: Repertoire TCRs were matched against a reference library of SARS-CoV-2-specific TCRs generated with the MIRA antigen-specificity platform. Breadth meant the fraction of unique TCRs that were SARS-CoV-2-associated, whereas depth meant the fraction of total T cells that were SARS-CoV-2-associated. Using the MIRA data, each spike-specific TCR was mapped to the spike region that the TCR reacts to and placed in a CD4 or CD8 class. Log10-transformed breadth and depth values were compared by one-way ANOVA with Sidak's multiple comparisons tests. Sourced from immuneACCESS, this table was stored by TCRdb with only in-frame sequences that have V and J called. A share of the clones is absent; for the studies checked, an unresolved V gene accounts for under half, and the remainder has no known explanation. The D gene and trimming were derived from the DNA, and the V and J assignments and clone size from that table. Here the sample has some 80,000 clones; 65% to 80% occur a single time. In total, the top ten clones hold roughly a quarter of the sample.

On this clone: This clone's antigen is unknown. The input lacks base qualities; no much larger clone sits a single base away.

The source material was peripheral blood, sampled 28 days after the second dose of the MenACWY control vaccine. The chain is assembled from TRBV30 and TRBJ1-6, and TRBD1 may be the D gene, going by 5 matching bases. The TCR sequence derives from an adult who received the MenACWY meningococcal vaccine as a control. Read as DNA, the sequence is TGTGCCTGGAGTGAGAGGCAGGGAAATTCACCCCTCCACTTT. This gives the protein CAWSERQGNSPLHF.